The text below deals with one T cell receptor beta chain. The antigen remains unidentified. This record belongs to a study of PD-1 blockade in mismatch repair-deficient tumors. As for the study in general: Enrolled about 2013-2016, patients had progressing, pretreated mismatch repair-deficient cancers of about a dozen types.

Germline CDR1 and CDR2: ENHRY and SYGVKD. CDR3 length equals 14 residues. Trimming removed 4 bases from V and 1 base from J, with 10 bases in between. General observations from the study: Tumor-resident clones, often absent from pretreatment blood, expanded after pembrolizumab and then contracted.

TCRdb's table, derived via immunoSEQ multiplex PCR, lists solely in-frame clones and lacks some. The sample has just under 80,000 clones, 70% to 90% seen once. Mismatch repair deficiency was confirmed in all patients, by PCR or immunohistochemistry. The TCR-sequenced patients were a few responders to pembrolizumab. The chain is built from TRBV10-3 and TRBJ1-1; D is uncertain. The specimen comprised peripheral blood, sampled 44 weeks after starting pembrolizumab. The sequence derives from an adult with mismatch repair-deficient cancer. CDR3 in DNA: TGTGCCATCAGTGGTAGCCAGAAGAACACTGAAGCTTTCTTT. As protein: CAISGSQKNTEAFF.